One sample yielded the 20 T cell receptor beta chains listed below, sequenced in a study of identical twins. One entry per CDR3 protein, called by TCRdb with MiXCR from the 5' RACE reads. The sample holds about 210,000 distinct CDR3 sequences, about a tenth seen once. The sample taken for sequencing was memory (CD45RO+) T cells sorted from blood. These receptor sequences come from a woman between 18 and 29 years old in good health.

This clonotype occurred many times. The CDR3 is CASSYSGITQETQYF. In DNA form, the CDR3 reads TGTGCCAGCAGTTACTCCGGGATAACGCAAGAGACCCAGTACTTC. The V gene is TRBV6-5, the J gene TRBJ2-5; perhaps TRBD2 as D (5 bases). V lost 0 bases and J 2 bases, leaving 10 bases between the germline ends. Germline V gene sequence: CDR1 MNHEY, CDR2 SVGAGI. CDR3 length: 15 residues.

The rearrangement links TRBV20-1 to TRBJ2-5; 9 bases are shared with TRBD2. The CDR3 spans 12 residues. The germline gives CDR1 DFQATT, CDR2 SNEGSKA (reference sequence). Trimming at V came to 6 bases and at J to 3 bases, leaving 2 bases not matched to a gene. CDR3 sequence (DNA): TGCAGTGCCCGGACTAGCGAAGAGACCCAGTACTTC. This gives the protein CSARTSEETQYF.

The V gene is TRBV2, the J gene TRBJ1-1; D unresolved. The CDR3 length is 16 residues. Germline V gene data show CDR1 as SNHLY and CDR2 as FYNNEI. V dropped 7 bases and J dropped 1 base, with 19 bases sitting between them. CDR3 nucleotides: TGTGCCAGCACCTCTGACCCCGTACTCAGGAACACTGAAGCTTTCTTT. Its translation: CASTSDPVLRNTEAFF.

The chain employs TRBV10-2 and TRBJ2-7; maybe TRBD2 (5 bases). V dropped 7 bases and J dropped 3 bases, with 13 bases sitting between them. Germline values: CDR1 WSHSY, CDR2 SAAADI. This CDR3 comprises 13 residues. CDR3 nucleotides: TGCGCCAGCAAGAGGGTAGATAACTACGAGCAGTACTTC. Amino acids: CASKRVDNYEQYF.

This clonotype occurred a few times. V and J are TRBV27 and TRBJ1-1; a weak D match, TRBD1 (5 bases). The CDR3 is 13 amino acids. V lost 3 bases and J lost 7, with 12 bases in between. Germline CDR1 and CDR2: MNHEY and SMNVEV (reference sequence). CDR3 sequence (DNA): TGTGCCAGCAGTTTCTTACGGGACGGTGAAGCTTTCTTT. Amino acids: CASSFLRDGEAFF.

The chain joins TRBV10-3 to TRBJ2-1; the D gene is possibly TRBD2 (5 bases). Per the germline V gene, CDR1 is ENHRY and CDR2 is SYGVKD. The CDR3 sequence is 14 residues long. Trimming stripped 9 bases from V and 3 bases from J, with 15 bases between. In nucleotides, the CDR3 is TGTGCCATTCGGACTGACGACGTCTACAATGAGCAGTTCTTC. Protein product: CAIRTDDVYNEQFF.

Many counts were recorded for this clonotype. The V call is TRBV5-1, the J call TRBJ2-7; TRBD2 is a possible D gene (5 bases). Per the germline V gene, CDR1 is SGHRS and CDR2 is YFSETQ. The V and J ends lost 2 bases and 5 bases respectively, with 17 bases between them. CDR3 length equals 15 residues. DNA for the CDR3: TGCGCCAGCAGCTTAGGTGGTAGCGTGACGAACGAGCAGTACTTC. Translated: CASSLGGSVTNEQYF.

The table lists this clonotype with a few counts. V usage is TRBV20-1 and J usage is TRBJ2-7, with 9 nucleotides matching TRBD2. The CDR3 totals 12 residues. V was clipped by 7 bases and J by 4 bases; unmatched bases: 5. Germline lookup yields CDR1 DFQATT and CDR2 SNEGSKA (reference sequence). CDR3 bases: TGCAGTGTAGCGGGAGCCCGATACGAGCAGTACTTC. The encoded protein is CSVAGARYEQYF.

A few counts support this clonotype. CDR3 region: CASSLGVVNEKLFF. CDR3 sequence (DNA): TGCGCCAGCAGCTTGGGTGTCGTAAATGAAAAACTGTTTTTT. The gene calls are TRBV5-1 and TRBJ1-4; no definite D call. From germline, CDR1 is SGHRS and CDR2 YFSETQ. The CDR3 has 14 residues. Trimming removed 0 bases at V and 5 bases at J, with 8 bases between.

Ten or more counts support this clonotype. This rearrangement joins TRBV20-1 to TRBJ2-7; a weak D match, TRBD1 (5 bases). The V end lost 2 bases, the J end lost 2 bases, and 10 bases lay between the germline ends. The germline CDR1 and CDR2 sequences are DFQATT and SNEGSKA (reference sequence). CDR3 length: 13 amino acids. The CDR3, as DNA: TGCAGTGCTAGATCAGGGTACACCTACGAGCAGTACTTC. Translation: CSARSGYTYEQYF.

The J gene is TRBJ2-1, the V gene TRBV7-8; TRBD2 is a possible D gene (6 bases). Germline V CDR1 and CDR2: SGHVS, FQNEAQ. Trimming took 2 bases from V and 6 from J, leaving 14 bases between them. The CDR3 totals 15 residues. Here the CDR3 DNA reads TGTGCCAGCAGCTTATGGGTGGCCGGGGGCAATGAGCAGTTCTTC. Amino acid sequence: CASSLWVAGGNEQFF.

This clonotype occurred many times. The V and J genes are TRBV29-1 and TRBJ2-1; 9 positions match TRBD2. The junction had 9 bases not matched to a gene; V was cut back by 6 bases and J by 3 bases. Per germline, CDR1 SQVTM and CDR2 ANQGSEA. This CDR3 spans 15 amino acids. CDR3 amino acids: CSVLSEREVYNEQFF. Here the CDR3 DNA reads TGCAGCGTCCTTTCGGAGCGGGAGGTCTACAATGAGCAGTTCTTC.

V gene TRBV5-6 combines with J gene TRBJ1-2, with a tentative D call TRBD1 (5 bases). CDR3 length: 15 amino acids. Between the trimmed V and J ends, which lost 0 bases and 4 bases, there was a span of 13 bases. Looked up from germline, CDR1 is SGHDT and CDR2 is YYEEEE. CDR3 DNA: TGTGCCAGCAGCTTGGTTCACAGGCCCTCCTATGGCTACACCTTC. The encoded protein is CASSLVHRPSYGYTF.

The sample holds a few counts of this clonotype. V and J are TRBV7-3 and TRBJ1-1; D is unresolved. CDR1 and CDR2 from the germline V gene are SGHTA and FQGTGA. Trimming took 4 bases from V and 7 from J, leaving 19 bases between them. The CDR3 extends over 15 amino acids. The CDR3 reads CASSSSTGPGVEAFF. CDR3 DNA sequence: TGTGCCAGCAGCTCCTCAACCGGGCCGGGAGTTGAAGCTTTCTTT.

This clonotype showed up just a few times. V usage is TRBV5-1 and J usage is TRBJ2-1; the D gene could be TRBD1 or TRBD2 (5 bases each). The CDR3 consists of 14 residues. V lost 2 bases and J 8 bases, leaving 14 bases between the germline ends. The germline gives CDR1 SGHRS, CDR2 YFSETQ. DNA for the CDR3: TGCGCCAGCAGCTTAGGTGGGGGTGGATATGAGCAGTTCTTC. Amino acids: CASSLGGGGYEQFF.

The chain combines TRBV5-5 with TRBJ1-1; possible D gene TRBD1, 6 bases. The CDR3 extends over 15 amino acids. V lost 5 bases and J 4 bases, leaving 18 bases between the germline ends. Germline V gene sequence: CDR1 SGHKS, CDR2 YYEKEE (reference sequence). Here the CDR3 reads CASRLTGQRGTEAFF. DNA for the CDR3: TGTGCCAGCAGATTAACTGGACAGAGAGGCACTGAAGCTTTCTTT.

This clonotype was seen at least ten times. The chain couples TRBV11-2 to TRBJ2-3; no clear D gene. This CDR3 has 12 amino acids. Germline CDR1 SGHAT, CDR2 FQNNGV. The germline V and J ends were trimmed by 1 base and 6 bases, with 5 bases remaining between them. In DNA form, the CDR3 reads TGTGCCAGCAGCTTAGTGGGGGATACGCAGTATTTT. Its protein product is CASSLVGDTQYF.

In this sample, this clonotype is medium-sized. V gene TRBV29-1 combines with J gene TRBJ1-5; TRBD1 is a possible D gene (5 bases). V was shortened by 6 bases and J by 7 bases, with 16 bases between the two germline ends. Germline V CDR1 and CDR2: SQVTM, ANQGSEA. The CDR3 is made up of 13 amino acids. The CDR3 region is CSVSEGAGQPQHF. CDR3 nucleotide sequence: TGCAGCGTCTCTGAAGGGGCTGGCCAGCCCCAGCATTTT.

This clonotype was detected many times. J is TRBJ1-1 and V is TRBV20-1, with 8 bases matching TRBD1. This CDR3 is built from 13 residues. CDR1 DFQATT and CDR2 SNEGSKA come from the germline V gene (reference sequence). Germline trimming cut 4 bases from V and 0 bases from J; bases unmatched to any gene: 1. CDR3 nucleotide sequence: TGCAGTGCTAAGGGACAGGTGAACACTGAAGCTTTCTTT. As protein: CSAKGQVNTEAFF.

This clonotype was recorded at least ten times. The V and J genes are TRBV20-1 and TRBJ2-5; TRBD2 agrees at 10 bases. The V segment lost 5 bases and the J segment 9 bases; nucleotides outside the gene matches: 9. Germline V gene lookup returns CDR1 DFQATT and CDR2 SNEGSKA (reference sequence). The length of the CDR3 is 13 residues. The CDR3 reads CSAQAGGRGAQYF. CDR3 sequence (DNA): TGCAGTGCTCAAGCGGGGGGGCGAGGGGCCCAGTACTTC.